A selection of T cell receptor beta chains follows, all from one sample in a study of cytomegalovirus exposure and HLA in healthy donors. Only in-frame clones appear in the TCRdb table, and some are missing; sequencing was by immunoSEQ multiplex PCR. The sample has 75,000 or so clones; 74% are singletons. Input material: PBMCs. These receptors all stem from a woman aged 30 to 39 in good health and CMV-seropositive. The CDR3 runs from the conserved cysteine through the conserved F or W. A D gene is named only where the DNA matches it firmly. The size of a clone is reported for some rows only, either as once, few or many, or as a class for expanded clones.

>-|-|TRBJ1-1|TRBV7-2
TGTGCCAGCAGCTTAGATACGGGGTACACTGAAGCTTTCTTT
CASSLDTGYTEAFF
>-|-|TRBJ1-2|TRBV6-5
TGTGCCAGCAGTCGGGGAGTCAGCTATGGCTACACCTTC
CASSRGVSYGYTF
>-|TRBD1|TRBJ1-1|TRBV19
TGTGCCAGTAGTAGACAGACAGGGGGCAACACTGAAGCTTTCTTT
CASSRQTGGNTEAFF
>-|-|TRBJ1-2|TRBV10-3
TGTGCCATCGGGAGCAATAACTATGGCTACACCTTC
CAIGSNNYGYTF
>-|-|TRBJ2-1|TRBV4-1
TGCGCCAGCAGCCAAGCCCCCTCTGATGAGCAGTTCTTC
CASSQAPSDEQFF
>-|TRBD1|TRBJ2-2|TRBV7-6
TGTGCCAGCAGCCCCCAACAGGGGTCGAACACCGGGGAGCTGTTTTTT
CASSPQQGSNTGELFF
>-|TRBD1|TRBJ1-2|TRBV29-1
TGCAGCACCAGGACAGGGCTTAGCTATGGCTACACCTTC
CSTRTGLSYGYTF
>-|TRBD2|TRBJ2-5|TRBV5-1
TGCGCCAGCAGGTTTAGCGGGAGGGCCGGAGAGACCCAGTACTTC
CASRFSGRAGETQYF
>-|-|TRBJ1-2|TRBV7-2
TGTGCCAGCAGCTCTACCCCTTCGCCCGGCTACACCTTC
CASSSTPSPGYTF
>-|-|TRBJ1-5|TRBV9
TGTGCCAGCAGCGTATCGGGGGATAGCAATCAGCCCCAGCATTTT
CASSVSGDSNQPQHF
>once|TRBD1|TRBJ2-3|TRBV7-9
TGTGCCAGCAGCTCTACTCCGGGACAGGGGGCAGATACGCAGTATTTT
CASSSTPGQGADTQYF
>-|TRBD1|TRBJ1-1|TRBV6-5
TGTGCCAGCAGTTACTCCGGGACAGGGGACACTGAAGCTTTCTTT
CASSYSGTGDTEAFF
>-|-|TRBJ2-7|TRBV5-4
TGTGCCAGCAGCCTTAGCGGCTCAACCTACGAGCAGTACTTC
CASSLSGSTYEQYF
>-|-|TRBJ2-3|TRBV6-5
TGTGCCAGCAGTTACTCGGCCCCCGATACGCAGTATTTT
CASSYSAPDTQYF
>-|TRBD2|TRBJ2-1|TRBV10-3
TGTGCCATCAGTGCCACCGGGACTAGCGGGAGGGTCTCCTACAATGAGCAGTTCTTC
CAISATGTSGRVSYNEQFF
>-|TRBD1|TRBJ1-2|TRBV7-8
TGTGCCAGCAGCGCACAACAGGGGGCTAACTATGGCTACACCTTC
CASSAQQGANYGYTF
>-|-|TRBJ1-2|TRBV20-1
TGCAGTGCTACGGGACTTTATGGCTACACCTTC
CSATGLYGYTF
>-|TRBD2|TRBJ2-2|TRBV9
TGTGCCAGCAGCGGGCTAGCGGGAGACGGGGAGCTGTTTTTT
CASSGLAGDGELFF
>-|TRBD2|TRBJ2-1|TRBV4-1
TGCGCCAGCGCTTTGGAGCGGGGACCCAATGAGCAGTTCTTC
CASALERGPNEQFF
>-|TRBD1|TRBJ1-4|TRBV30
TGTGCCTGGAGTGTCTCCAGGGGGCATGAAAAACTGTTTTTT
CAWSVSRGHEKLFF
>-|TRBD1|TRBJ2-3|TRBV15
TGTGCCACGATGACAGGGGGCGGAGATACGCAGTATTTT
CATMTGGGDTQYF
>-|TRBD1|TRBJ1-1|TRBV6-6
TGTGCCAGCAGTCCCTTAGACAGGGTAAACACTGAAGCTTTCTTT
CASSPLDRVNTEAFF
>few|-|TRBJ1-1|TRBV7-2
TGTGCCAGCAGCTTAGTCGTCGGAGCGGGGGCTGGCTCTGAAGCTTTCTTT
CASSLVVGAGAGSEAFF
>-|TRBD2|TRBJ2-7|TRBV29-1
TGCAGCGGGGCCACCGGGACTAGCGGGAGTACCGAGCAGTACTTC
CSGATGTSGSTEQYF
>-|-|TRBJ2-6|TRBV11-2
TGTGCCAGCAGCTCCCCGTTACATGGGGCCAACGTCCTGACTTTC
CASSSPLHGANVLTF
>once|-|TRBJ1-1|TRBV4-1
TGCGCCAGCAGCCAAATGATAAGCCTGAACACTGAAGCTTTCTTT
CASSQMISLNTEAFF
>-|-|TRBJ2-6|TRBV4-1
TGCGCCAGCAGCCAAAAGGGGACTGGGGCCAACGTCCTGACTTTC
CASSQKGTGANVLTF
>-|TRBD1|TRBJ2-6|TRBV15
TGTGCCACCACCCGACAGGGCGACTCTGGGGCCAACGTCCTGACTTTC
CATTRQGDSGANVLTF
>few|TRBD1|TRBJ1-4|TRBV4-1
TGCGCCAGCAGCCAGAGAGGGGGCTGGTCTAATGAAAAACTGTTTTTT
CASSQRGGWSNEKLFF
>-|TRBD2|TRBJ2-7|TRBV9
TGTGCCAGCAGCGTAGACAGCGGGGCTCAATACGAGCAGTACTTC
CASSVDSGAQYEQYF
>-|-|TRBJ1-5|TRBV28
TGTGCCAGCAGTTTTTATCAGGGATGGGATCAGCCCCAGCATTTT
CASSFYQGWDQPQHF
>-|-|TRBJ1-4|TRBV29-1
TGCAGCGCTGCCCGGCGGGGAGAACTGTTTTTT
CSAARRGELFF
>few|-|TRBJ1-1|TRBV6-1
TGTGCCAGCAGTGATAGGGGGGGCTCGGGCACTGAAGCTTTCTTT
CASSDRGGSGTEAFF
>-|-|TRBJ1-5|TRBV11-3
TGTGCCAGCAGGAGACGAGGACACATCAATCAGCCCCAGCATTTT
CASRRRGHINQPQHF
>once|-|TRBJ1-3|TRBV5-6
TGTGCCAGCAGAAGTACGAGCTCTGGAAACACCATATATTTT
CASRSTSSGNTIYF
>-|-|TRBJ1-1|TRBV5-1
TGCGCCAGCAGCTTGGGGGTGGCAGGGGAAGAAGCTTTCTTT
CASSLGVAGEEAFF
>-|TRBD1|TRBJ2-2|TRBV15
TGTGCCACCAGCACCCAGACAGGGGGATACCCCGGGGAGCTGTTTTTT
CATSTQTGGYPGELFF
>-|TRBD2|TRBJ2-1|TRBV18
TGTGCCAGCTCACCGGACATAGCGGGCGTAGGGAATGAGCAGTTCTTC
CASSPDIAGVGNEQFF
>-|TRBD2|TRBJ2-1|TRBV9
TGTGCCAGCAGCTCGACTAGCGGGAGGATAAATGAGCAGTTCTTC
CASSSTSGRINEQFF
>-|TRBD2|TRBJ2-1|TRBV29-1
TGCAGCGTCAGACTAGCTCCCGGGTACAATGAGCAGTTCTTC
CSVRLAPGYNEQFF
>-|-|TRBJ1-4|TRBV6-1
TGTGCCAGCAATTCAGGGCCCCGGGCTGAAAAACTGTTTTTT
CASNSGPRAEKLFF
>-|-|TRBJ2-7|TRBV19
TGTGCCAGTACTGGGCAGGGGATGGACGAGCAGTACTTC
CASTGQGMDEQYF
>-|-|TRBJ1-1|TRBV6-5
TGTGCCAGCAGTTACTCATCCTTGGGAGACACAGACGAAGCTTTCTTT
CASSYSSLGDTDEAFF
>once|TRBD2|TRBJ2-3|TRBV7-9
TGTGCCAGCAGCTTTAGCGGGCCTAGCACAGATACGCAGTATTTT
CASSFSGPSTDTQYF
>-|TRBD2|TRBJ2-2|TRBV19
TGTGCCAGTAGGACTAGCGGGAGGGCCGGGGAGCTGTTTTTT
CASRTSGRAGELFF
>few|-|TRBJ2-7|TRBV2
TGTGCCAGCAGTAGCGGGACAAACTACGAGCAGTACTTC
CASSSGTNYEQYF
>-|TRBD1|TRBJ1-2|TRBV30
TGTGCCTGGACGCGGGACAGCTATGGCTACACCTTC
CAWTRDSYGYTF
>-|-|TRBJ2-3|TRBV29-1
TGCAGCGTGGCCGGGACTCTAACAGATACGCAGTATTTT
CSVAGTLTDTQYF
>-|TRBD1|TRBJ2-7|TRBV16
TGTGCCAGCAGCCACGCCGGGACAGTCTCCTACGAGCAGTACTTC
CASSHAGTVSYEQYF
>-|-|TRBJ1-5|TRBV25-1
TGTGCCAGCAGTGATAGCCGGAATAGCAATCAGCCCCAGCATTTT
CASSDSRNSNQPQHF
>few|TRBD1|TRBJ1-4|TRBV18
TGTGCCAGCTCACCGGGCGACAGGGGAACTAATGAAAAACTGTTTTTT
CASSPGDRGTNEKLFF
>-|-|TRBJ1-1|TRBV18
TGTGCCAGCTCGGGCCAAGGAGGAACTGAAGCTTTCTTT
CASSGQGGTEAFF
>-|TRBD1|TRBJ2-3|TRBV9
TGTGCCAGCAGCGAAAGGACAGGGGGTTCAGATACGCAGTATTTT
CASSERTGGSDTQYF
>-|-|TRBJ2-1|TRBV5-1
TGCGCCAGCAGCGCGATAGCGGAGAACAATGAGCAGTTCTTC
CASSAIAENNEQFF
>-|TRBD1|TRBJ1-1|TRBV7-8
TGTGCCAGCGGCCCCCGTGGACAGGGTCGAGTTTCGGGCACTGAAGCTTTCTTT
CASGPRGQGRVSGTEAFF
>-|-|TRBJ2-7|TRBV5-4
TGTGCCAGCAGCTTGGCCCCCGGGGACGAGCAGTACTTC
CASSLAPGDEQYF
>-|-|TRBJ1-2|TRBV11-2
TGTGCCAGCAGCTTAGATCCGGGGAACTATGGCTACACCTTC
CASSLDPGNYGYTF